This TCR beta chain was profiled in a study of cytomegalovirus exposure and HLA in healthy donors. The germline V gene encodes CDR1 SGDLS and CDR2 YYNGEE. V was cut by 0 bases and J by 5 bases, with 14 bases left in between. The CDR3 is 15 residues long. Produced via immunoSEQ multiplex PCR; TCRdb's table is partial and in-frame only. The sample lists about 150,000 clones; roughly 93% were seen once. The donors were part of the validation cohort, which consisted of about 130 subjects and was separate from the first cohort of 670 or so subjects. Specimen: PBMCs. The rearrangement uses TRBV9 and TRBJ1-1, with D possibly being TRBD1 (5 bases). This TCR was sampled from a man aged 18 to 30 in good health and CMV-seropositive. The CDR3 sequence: CASSVVDSRRTEAFF. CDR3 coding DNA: TGTGCCAGCAGCGTAGTCGACAGCCGTCGGACTGAAGCTTTCTTT.